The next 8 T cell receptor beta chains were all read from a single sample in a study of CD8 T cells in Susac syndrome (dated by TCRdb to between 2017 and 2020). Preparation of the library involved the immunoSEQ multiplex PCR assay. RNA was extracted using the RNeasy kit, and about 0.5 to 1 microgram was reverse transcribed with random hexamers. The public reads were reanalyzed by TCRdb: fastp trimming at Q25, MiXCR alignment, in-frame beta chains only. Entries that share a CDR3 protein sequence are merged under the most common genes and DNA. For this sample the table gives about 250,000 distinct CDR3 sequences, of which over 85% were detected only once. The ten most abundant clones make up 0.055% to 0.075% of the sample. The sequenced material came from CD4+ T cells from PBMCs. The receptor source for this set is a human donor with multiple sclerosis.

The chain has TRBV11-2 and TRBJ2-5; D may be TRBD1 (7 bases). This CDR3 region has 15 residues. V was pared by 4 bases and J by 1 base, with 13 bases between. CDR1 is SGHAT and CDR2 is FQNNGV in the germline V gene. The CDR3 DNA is TGTGCCAGCAGCTCGGGGGACAGACCCCAAGAGACCCAGTACTTC. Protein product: CASSSGDRPQETQYF. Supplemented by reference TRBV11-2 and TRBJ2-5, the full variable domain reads EAGVAQSPRYKIIEKRQSVAFWCNPISGHATLYWYQQILGQGPKLLIQFQNNGVVDDSQLPKDRFSAERLKGVDSTLKIQPAKLEDSAVYLCASSSGDRPQETQYFGPGTRLLVL.

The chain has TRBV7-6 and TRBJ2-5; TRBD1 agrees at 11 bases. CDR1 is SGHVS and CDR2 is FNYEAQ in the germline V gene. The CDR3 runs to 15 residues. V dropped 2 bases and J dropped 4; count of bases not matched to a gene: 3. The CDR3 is CASSLLGTGGETQYF. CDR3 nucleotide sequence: TGTGCCAGCAGCTTACTCGGGACAGGGGGAGAGACCCAGTACTTC.

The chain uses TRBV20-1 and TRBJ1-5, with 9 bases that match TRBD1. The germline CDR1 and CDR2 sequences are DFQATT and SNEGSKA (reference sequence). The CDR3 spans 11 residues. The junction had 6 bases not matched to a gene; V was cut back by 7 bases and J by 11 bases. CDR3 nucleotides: TGCAGTGTGACAGGGGGTCCGTCCCAGCATTTT. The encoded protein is CSVTGGPSQHF.

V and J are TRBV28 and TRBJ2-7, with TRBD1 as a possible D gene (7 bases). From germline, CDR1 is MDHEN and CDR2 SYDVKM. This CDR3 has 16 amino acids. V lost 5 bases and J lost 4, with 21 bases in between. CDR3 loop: CASSPSPGGNGYEQYF. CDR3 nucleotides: TGTGCCAGCAGTCCATCTCCAGGGGGGAATGGATACGAGCAGTACTTC.

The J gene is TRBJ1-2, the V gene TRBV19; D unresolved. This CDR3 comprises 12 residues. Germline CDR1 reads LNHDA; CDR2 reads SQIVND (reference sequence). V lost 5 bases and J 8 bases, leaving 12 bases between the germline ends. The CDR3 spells CASSPQGGGYTF. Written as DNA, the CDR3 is TGTGCCAGTAGTCCTCAAGGAGGCGGCTACACCTTC.

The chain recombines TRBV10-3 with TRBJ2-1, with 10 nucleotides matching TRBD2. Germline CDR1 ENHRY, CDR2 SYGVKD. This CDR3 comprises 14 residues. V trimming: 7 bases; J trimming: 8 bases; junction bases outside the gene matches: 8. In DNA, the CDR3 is TGTGCCATCACTGGTCTAGCGGGAGATGATGAGCAGTTCTTC. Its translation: CAITGLAGDDEQFF.

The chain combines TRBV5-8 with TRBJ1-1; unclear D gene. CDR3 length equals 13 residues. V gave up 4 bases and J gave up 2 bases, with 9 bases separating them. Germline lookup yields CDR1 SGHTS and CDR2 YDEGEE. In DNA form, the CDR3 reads TGTGCCAGCAGCACCCGGAGTAACACTGAAGCTTTCTTT. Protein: CASSTRSNTEAFF.

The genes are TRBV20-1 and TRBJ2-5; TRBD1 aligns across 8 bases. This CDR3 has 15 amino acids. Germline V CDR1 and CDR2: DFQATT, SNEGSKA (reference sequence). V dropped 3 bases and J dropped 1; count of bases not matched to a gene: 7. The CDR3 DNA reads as TGCAGTGCTAGTTCCGGACAGGGTATCCAAGAGACCCAGTACTTC. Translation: CSASSGQGIQETQYF.